The next 24 T cell receptor beta chains were all read from a single sample in a study of monozygotic twins with inflammatory bowel disease. TCRdb derives one entry per CDR3 protein from the 5' RACE reads, leaving out DNA. Recorded for this sample: approximately 210,000 distinct CDR3 sequences. Sample: blood. These receptors were obtained from a human donor with ulcerative colitis or Crohn's disease, or a healthy co-twin of an affected twin (not recorded which).

The chain couples TRBV5-1 to TRBJ2-1; TCRdb lists TRBD1, though no DNA is available to test this call. The germline gives CDR1 SGHRS, CDR2 YFSETQ. This CDR3 has 18 amino acids. The CDR3 sequence is CASSLGGDRGYLDNEQFF. The complete variable domain, with remaining parts taken from reference TRBV5-1 and TRBJ2-1, reads KAGVTQTPRYLIKTRGQQVTLSCSPISGHRSVSWYQQTPGQGLQFLFEYFSETQRNKGNFPGRFSGRQFSNSRSEMNVSTLELGDSALYLCASSLGGDRGYLDNEQFFGPGTRLTVL.

The genes are TRBV6-6 and TRBJ1-3. Germline lookup yields CDR1 MNHNY and CDR2 SVGAGI (reference sequence). CDR3 length: 12 residues. The chain's CDR3 is CASSYFENTIYF.

The rearrangement uses TRBV28 and TRBJ2-3; TCRdb proposes TRBD2, but this gene call is untestable without DNA. Germline V CDR1 and CDR2: MDHEN, SYDVKM. The CDR3 runs 14 residues. CDR3 protein: CASRMSGFTDTQYF.

V and J are TRBV27 and TRBJ2-3; TCRdb outputs TRBD1, but without DNA this stays unchecked. Germline V gene sequence: CDR1 MNHEY, CDR2 SMNVEV (reference sequence). CDR3 length: 15 residues. This CDR3 reads CASSSSGGAGYTQYF.

The CDR3: CASSPRLADAYNEQFF. This sequence joins TRBV12-3 or TRBV12-4 and TRBJ2-1; no DNA is available, so the TRBD2 call from TCRdb remains unchecked. CDR3 length: 16 residues.

This chain links TRBV5-1 with TRBJ2-7; TCRdb selects TRBD1, and the lack of DNA leaves this call unchecked. Germline CDR1 is SGHRS and CDR2 is YFSETQ. This CDR3 spans 14 amino acids. CDR3: CASSIGTGGFEQYF.

The chain employs TRBV6-6 and TRBJ1-3; without DNA, the TCRdb call of TRBD1 cannot be checked. Germline-derived CDR1 and CDR2 are MNHNY and SVGAGI (reference sequence). The CDR3 loop spans 13 amino acids. Here the CDR3 reads CASGRGPRNTIYF.

V is TRBV20-1 and J is TRBJ2-1. Germline-derived CDR1 and CDR2 are DFQATT and SNEGSKA (reference sequence). This CDR3 spans 11 amino acids. CDR3: CSGSGDNEQFF.

The genes are TRBV7-2 and TRBJ2-7; no DNA is available, so the TRBD1 call from TCRdb remains unchecked. The CDR3 covers 16 residues. Germline V gene lookup returns CDR1 SGHTA and CDR2 FQGNSA. CDR3 in amino acids: CASSRPPGQEKYEQYF. Drawing the rest from reference TRBV7-2 and TRBJ2-7, the complete variable domain is GAGVSQSPSNKVTEKGKDVELRCDPISGHTALYWYRQSLGQGLEFLIYFQGNSAPDKSGLPSDRFSAERTGGSVSTLTIQRTQQEDSAVYLCASSRPPGQEKYEQYFGPGTRLTVT.

The J gene is TRBJ1-1, the V gene TRBV5-1. The CDR3 contains 14 residues. Germline V lookup: CDR1 SGHRS, CDR2 YFSETQ. CDR3: CASSLGTPPTEAFF.

This chain uses TRBV6-1 with TRBJ1-5; TCRdb's D call of TRBD1 is untestable without DNA. This CDR3 is 16 amino acids long. Looked up from germline, CDR1 is MNHNS and CDR2 is SASEGT. The CDR3 here is CASRRTGQNSNQPQHF.

CDR3 sequence reads: CASSSAATRSYEQYF. The rearrangement links TRBV7-9 to TRBJ2-7. The germline gives CDR1 SEHNR, CDR2 FQNEAQ (reference sequence). The length of the CDR3 is 15 residues.

The chain uses TRBV6-1 and TRBJ1-4; the TRBD1 assignment by TCRdb is unverifiable without DNA. This CDR3 has 16 amino acids. Per the germline V gene, CDR1 is MNHNS and CDR2 is SASEGT. The CDR3: CASSMEGGPSNEKLFF.

The gene calls are TRBV7-3 and TRBJ2-1. Per the germline V gene, CDR1 is SGHTA and CDR2 is FQGTGA. This CDR3 contains 15 residues. CDR3 protein: CASSLMESPYNEQFF.

The rearrangement links TRBV7-9 to TRBJ1-1; TCRdb designates TRBD1, a call that cannot be tested without DNA. CDR1 and CDR2 from the germline V gene are SEHNR and FQNEAQ (reference sequence). The CDR3 consists of 15 residues. The CDR3 spells CASSHEGDRYTEAFF.

The chain is built from TRBV7-2 and TRBJ2-3; the D call of TRBD2 rests on TCRdb alone, since no DNA is present to check it. The CDR3 extends over 18 amino acids. Germline V gene lookup returns CDR1 SGHTA and CDR2 FQGNSA. This CDR3 reads CASSLVAASGGSTDTQYF.

The chain recombines TRBV7-9 with TRBJ2-1. Germline V CDR1 and CDR2: SEHNR, FQNEAQ (reference sequence). The CDR3 length is 13 residues. The CDR3 protein is CASSLAELYEQFF.

The rearrangement joins TRBV7-2 to TRBJ2-5. The germline gives CDR1 SGHTA, CDR2 FQGNSA. The CDR3 extends over 15 amino acids. CDR3 loop: CASSLTRDRQETQYF.

V is TRBV20-1 and J is TRBJ2-3. This CDR3 spans 12 amino acids. Germline V gene sequence: CDR1 DFQATT, CDR2 SNEGSKA (reference sequence). This CDR3 is CSASPMSDTQYF.

The chain joins TRBV6-2 or TRBV6-3 to TRBJ2-3; the D gene TCRdb calls, TRBD2, cannot be checked with no DNA. Germline lookup yields CDR1 MNHEY and CDR2 SVGEGT. This CDR3 contains 17 residues. This CDR3 is CASSLALGDPSTDTQYF.

This chain connects TRBV20-1 to TRBJ2-2; TCRdb returns TRBD1, unconfirmable since there is no DNA. The CDR3 spans 16 residues. Germline CDR1 reads DFQATT; CDR2 reads SNEGSKA (reference sequence). The CDR3 is CSARNSGTGVPGELFF.

The chain couples TRBV7-9 to TRBJ1-1; the TCRdb D gene call, TRBD1, has no DNA to confirm it. The CDR3 is 16 residues long. CDR1 is SEHNR, CDR2 FQNEAQ, per germline (reference sequence). This CDR3 reads CASSLALPGGNTEAFF.

The chain carries TRBV5-1 and TRBJ2-5; TCRdb proposes TRBD1, but this gene call is untestable without DNA. The CDR3 is 18 amino acids. Per germline, CDR1 SGHRS and CDR2 YFSETQ. CDR3 sequence: CASSLGLAAGVNQETQYF.

The rearrangement links TRBV14 to TRBJ1-1; the D call of TRBD1 rests on TCRdb alone, since no DNA is present to check it. Germline V lookup: CDR1 SGHDN, CDR2 FVKESK. CDR3 length: 13 residues. The CDR3 loop is CASSQQGRIEAFF. Filled out from reference TRBV14 and TRBJ1-1, the complete variable domain reads EAGVTQFPSHSVIEKGQTVTLRCDPISGHDNLYWYRRVMGKEIKFLLHFVKESKQDESGMPNNRFLAERTGGTYSTLKVQPAELEDSGVYFCASSQQGRIEAFFGQGTRLTVV.